Below, one TCR beta chain is given with its context. Its specificity is not known. CDR3 length equals 12 residues. Germline lookup yields CDR1 SQVTM and CDR2 ANQGSEA. The V segment lost 6 bases and the J segment 5 bases; nucleotides outside the gene matches: 6. This sample stems from a study of regulatory T cells in long-lasting Graves disease. Whole-study results and caveats: Persistent disease was associated with favored TRBV28 usage and with favored use of TRBJ1-2 and TRBJ2-5.

HTBI primers from iRepertoire and Arm-PCR of CDR3 regions yielded the TCR beta libraries. From the multiplex PCR reads, TCRdb called clonotypes with MiXCR, one entry per CDR3 protein. Counted here are 560,000 or so distinct CDR3 sequences, about 16% occurring once; the ten biggest clones make up approximately 12%. This sample's time point: newly diagnosed GD, antithyroid drugs for less than 3 months. From PBMCs, RNA was extracted and then used to make the TCR library. In Xi'an, China, an endocrinology department was the source of patients. The authors drew around 9 milliliters of peripheral blood into EDTA tubes. The data were also submitted as part of a second study, on T cells in Graves' hyperthyroidism and ophthalmopathy. That work states: Blood also contained most expanded thyroid clonotypes above 0.001.

The TCR was taken from a man aged 18 to 29 with Graves disease. The gene calls are TRBV29-1 and TRBJ1-1; 7 bases align to TRBD1. Specimen: peripheral blood mononuclear cells (PBMCs), collected at new diagnosis, from a patient treated with antithyroid drugs. CDR3 residues: CSVQGLGTEAFF. The CDR3, as DNA: TGCAGCGTACAGGGGCTGGGTACTGAAGCTTTCTTT.